The clone carrying this TCR beta chain was seen only a few times. Its antigen is unknown. The data were taken from a study of T cells in Graves' hyperthyroidism and ophthalmopathy. About the research overall: Peripheral blood was collected at initial diagnosis, before any treatment. General study results and limits: Most thyroid clonotypes that were expanded above 0.001 also turned up in blood.

Amplified regions were TCR beta CDR3 sequences from RNA transcripts. Primed by the HTBI set, a first-round RT-PCR was run on the TCR CDR3. TCRdb analysed the multiplex PCR reads with MiXCR anew, one entry per CDR3 protein. The data contain some 400,000 distinct CDR3 sequences, roughly 13% of them singletons. Hyperthyroidism, newly diagnosed and lasting under 2 months, affected patients aged 18 to 65. Reasons for excluding patients were uncontrolled infection, other autoimmune disease, pregnancy or lactation. Trimming removed 4 bases at V and 0 bases at J, with 14 bases between. Germline-derived CDR1 and CDR2 are MNHNS and SASEGT. This CDR3 has 16 amino acids.

J is TRBJ2-3 and V is TRBV6-1; a weak D match, TRBD1 (6 bases). Sequencing was carried out using blood. The receptor comes from a man between 25 and 39 years old with Graves' hyperthyroidism that later progressed to Graves' ophthalmopathy. CDR3 nucleotides: TGTGCCAGCAGTGCACAAGGACAGAGGAGCACAGATACGCAGTATTTT. It yields the protein CASSAQGQRSTDTQYF.